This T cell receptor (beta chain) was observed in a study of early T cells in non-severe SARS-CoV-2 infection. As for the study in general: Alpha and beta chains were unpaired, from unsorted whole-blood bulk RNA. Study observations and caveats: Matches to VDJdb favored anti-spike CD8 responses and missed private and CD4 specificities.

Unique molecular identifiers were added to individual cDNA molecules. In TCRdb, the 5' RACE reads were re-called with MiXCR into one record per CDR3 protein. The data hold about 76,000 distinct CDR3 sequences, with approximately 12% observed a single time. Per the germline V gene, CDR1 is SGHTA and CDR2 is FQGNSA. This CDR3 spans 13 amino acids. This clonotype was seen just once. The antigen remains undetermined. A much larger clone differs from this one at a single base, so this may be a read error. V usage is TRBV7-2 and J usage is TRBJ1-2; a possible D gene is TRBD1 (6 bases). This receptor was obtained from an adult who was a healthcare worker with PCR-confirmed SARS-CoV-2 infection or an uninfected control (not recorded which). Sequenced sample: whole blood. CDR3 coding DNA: TGTGACAGCAGCCCAGACAGGAACTATGGCTACACCTTC. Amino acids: CDSSPDRNYGYTF.